This T cell receptor (beta chain) was obtained from a study of shared clonotypes between healthy human individuals. Study-wide background: Donors had three CD4 naive, three CD4 memory, two CD8 naive and one CD8 memory plate apiece. Broader study findings: Clonotype sharing across donors was expected to vary with sequencing depth.

A remark on this clone: Its antigen is not known.

Germline V lookup: CDR1 SGHKS, CDR2 YYEKEE (reference sequence). Trimming took 4 bases from V and 3 from J; bases not matched to a gene: 8. This CDR3 has 16 residues. Sequencing used immunoSEQ multiplex PCR; TCRdb keeps in-frame clones, though not all of them. Among about 670,000 clones listed, around 72% were seen once. The chain employs TRBV5-5 and TRBJ2-7; TRBD1 aligns across 12 bases. The sequence was obtained from a woman under 40 in good health. The sequenced sample was memory CD4+ T cells sorted from blood. Subset denoted: CD45RA-negative fraction. This CDR3 reads CASSRKGTGGNYEQYF. In nucleotides, the CDR3 is TGTGCCAGCAGCCGTAAGGGGACAGGGGGCAACTACGAGCAGTACTTC.